Shown below are 5 T cell receptor beta chains from a single sample sequenced in a study of beta chain features in type 1 diabetes. Findings and caveats of the study: Across all four CD4+ subsets, people with type 1 diabetes showed modestly shorter TCRB CDR3s.

Their cognate antigens are unknown. Every bit of the isolated RNA underwent reverse transcription, so sequencing read expressed TCRB transcripts. Sequenced by immunoSEQ multiplex PCR; TCRdb stores in-frame clones only, minus some. The data hold about 340,000 clones, with around 9.3% observed a single time. The sequenced sample was central memory CD4+ T cells from blood. Every receptor here comes from a man aged 25-45 years with type 1 diabetes.

V and J are TRBV10-3 and TRBJ2-7, with D hard to call. CDR1 ENHRY and CDR2 SYGVKD come from the germline V gene. Trimming pared 6 bases from V and 7 bases from J, leaving 10 bases between. The length of the CDR3 is 11 residues. The CDR3 sequence is CAISEAWEQYF. CDR3 sequence (DNA): TGTGCCATCAGCGAAGCTTGGGAGCAGTACTTC.

This clone was found once. The chain uses TRBV30 and TRBJ2-7, with 7 bases identical to TRBD1. CDR3 length: 11 residues. Germline lookup yields CDR1 GTSNPN and CDR2 SVGIG (reference sequence). Trimming removed 5 bases from V and 2 bases from J; junction bases left unmatched: 0. The CDR3 DNA follows: TGTGCCTGGGGGACAGCCTACGAGCAGTACTTC. It encodes CAWGTAYEQYF.

J is TRBJ2-3 and V is TRBV7-2; D is possibly TRBD1 or TRBD2 (6 bases each). V was shortened by 6 bases and J by 2 bases, with 18 bases between the two germline ends. Germline V lookup: CDR1 SGHTA, CDR2 FQGNSA. This CDR3 has 16 amino acids. CDR3 coding DNA: TGTGCCAGCAGAAAAGGGGGGCCCGGACCCACAGATACGCAGTATTTT. Its protein product is CASRKGGPGPTDTQYF.

This clone was found a few times. The genes are TRBV2 and TRBJ2-3; 8 nucleotides line up with TRBD1. The CDR3 is 15 residues long. CDR1 is SNHLY, CDR2 FYNNEI, per germline. Trimming at V came to 3 bases and at J to 1 base, leaving 3 bases not matched to a gene. This CDR3 is CASSDQGAGTDTQYF. CDR3 coding DNA: TGTGCCAGCAGTGATCAGGGGGCAGGCACAGATACGCAGTATTTT.

The rearrangement joins TRBV5-1 to TRBJ2-5, with D perhaps being TRBD1 or TRBD2 (6 bases each). CDR1 SGHRS and CDR2 YFSETQ come from the germline V gene. This CDR3 contains 14 residues. Trimming took 4 bases from V and 5 from J, leaving 15 bases between them. The CDR3 here is CASSPPGGRETQYF. CDR3 sequence (DNA): TGCGCCAGCAGCCCCCCCGGGGGCCGGGAGACCCAGTACTTC.